Shown below are 18 T cell receptor beta chains from a single sample sequenced in a study of shared clonotypes between healthy human individuals (dated by TCRdb to between 2020 and 2021). Libraries came from the immunoSEQ multiplex PCR assay. TCRdb limited this immuneACCESS table to in-frame rearrangements with V and J called. A share of clones is missing; checked studies link under half to unresolved V genes, and the rest is unexplained. This sample lists approximately 1.4 million clones; roughly 98% were detected once. Of the sample, less than 0.55% falls within the top ten clones. The sequenced sample consisted of naive CD4+ T cells sorted from blood. The sample's cell subset or site, from its label and the paper: CD45RA+ positively selected. These TCRs come from a man aged 25-40 years in good health.

The V and J genes are TRBV29-1 and TRBJ2-1, with a tentative D call TRBD2 (6 bases). The CDR3 covers 14 residues. Germline loops: CDR1 SQVTM, CDR2 ANQGSEA. The germline V and J ends were trimmed by 4 bases and 7 bases, with 17 bases remaining between them. The CDR3 DNA follows: TGCAGCGTTGTGCTGCGGCTCGCGGGGAATGAGCAGTTCTTC. Protein product: CSVVLRLAGNEQFF.

This chain connects TRBV4-1 to TRBJ2-1; no definite D call. Per germline, CDR1 MGHRA and CDR2 YSYEKL. V lost 1 base and J 2 bases, leaving 6 bases between the germline ends. This CDR3 spans 14 amino acids. CDR3 in amino acids: CASSQAETYNEQFF. CDR3 nucleotides: TGCGCCAGCAGCCAAGCTGAGACCTACAATGAGCAGTTCTTC.

The V call is TRBV13, the J call TRBJ2-7, with 9 bases identical to TRBD2. Germline-derived CDR1 and CDR2 are PRHDT and FYEKMQ (reference sequence). The CDR3 extends over 17 amino acids. V dropped 2 bases and J dropped 4; count of bases not matched to a gene: 12. The CDR3 loop reads CASSLNRLAGLRYEQYF. CDR3 bases: TGTGCCAGCAGCTTAAATCGGCTAGCGGGACTTAGGTACGAGCAGTACTTC.

The chain has TRBV10-2 and TRBJ1-3; no clear D. Trimming cost V 9 bases and J 0 bases, with 9 bases left between them. Germline V lookup: CDR1 WSHSY, CDR2 SAAADI. This CDR3 contains 13 residues. This chain's CDR3 is CASQIFSGNTIYF. The CDR3 region has the DNA TGCGCCAGTCAGATTTTCTCTGGAAACACCATATATTTT.

Comments on this clone: The same CDR3 also results from other DNA sequences found in this sample. The chain employs TRBV5-1 and TRBJ1-5; D not resolved. CDR1 and CDR2 (germline): SGHRS, YFSETQ. The CDR3 covers 15 residues. V was trimmed by 4 bases and J by 0 bases, leaving 11 bases between them. The DNA of the CDR3 is TGCGCCAGCAGCAGAGAGGGTAGTAGCAATCAGCCCCAGCATTTT. This encodes CASSREGSSNQPQHF.

Comments on this clone: Other DNA sequences from this sample encode an identical CDR3 as well. The V gene is TRBV18, the J gene TRBJ1-1; D may be TRBD1 (5 bases). Germline V gene data show CDR1 as KGHSH and CDR2 as LQKENI. Trimming cost V 6 bases and J 1 base, with 9 bases left between them. CDR3 length equals 13 residues. CDR3 sequence (DNA): TGTGCCAGCTCGCTGGACACGAACACTGAAGCTTTCTTT. It encodes CASSLDTNTEAFF.

The chain couples TRBV10-1 to TRBJ2-7; tentative D call: TRBD1 (6 bases). Germline-derived CDR1 and CDR2 are WNHNN and SYGVQD (reference sequence). The CDR3 runs 13 residues. Trimming took 2 bases from V and 6 from J, leaving 11 bases between them. Here the CDR3 reads CASSENRVAEQYF. CDR3 coding DNA: TGCGCCAGCAGTGAGAACAGGGTGGCCGAGCAGTACTTC.

V usage is TRBV5-1 and J usage is TRBJ1-5; TRBD1 is a possible D gene (5 bases). CDR1 and CDR2 (germline): SGHRS, YFSETQ. V dropped 4 bases and J dropped 0 bases, with 14 bases sitting between them. The CDR3 length is 16 residues. This CDR3 is CASSVGGANSNQPQHF. CDR3 DNA sequence: TGCGCCAGCAGCGTCGGGGGTGCAAATAGCAATCAGCCCCAGCATTTT.

This clone was recorded once. The chain employs TRBV23-1 and TRBJ1-5; D uncertain. TRBV23-1 is placed among ORFs of uncertain function. This CDR3 is built from 17 residues. V was clipped by 10 bases and J by 3 bases, with 25 bases between them. The CDR3 nucleotides are TGCGCCACCCGGAAATTCCGCTCCCGGGCAAACAATCAGCCCCAGCATTTT. Translating gives CATRKFRSRANNQPQHF.

This clone appeared a single time. This sample also contains other DNA sequences that code for the same CDR3. The CDR3 reads CASSPPGGLNQPQHF. CDR3 sequence (DNA): TGTGCCAGCTCACCGCCAGGGGGCTTAAATCAGCCCCAGCATTTT. This chain links TRBV18 with TRBJ1-5; 8 bases are shared with TRBD1. This CDR3 is built from 15 residues. The germline V gene encodes CDR1 KGHSH and CDR2 LQKENI. V was pared by 3 bases and J by 4 bases, with 5 bases of the junction left unmatched.

Written as DNA, the CDR3 is TGTGCCAGCAGAGCCCGGGGACAGGGGGTGGGAAAACTGTTTTTT. Translation gives CASRARGQGVGKLFF. The chain links TRBV28 to TRBJ1-4; TRBD1 matches 11 bases. There are 15 residues in the CDR3. Germline V gives CDR1 MDHEN, CDR2 SYDVKM. V shed 6 bases, J shed 10 bases, and the junction held 10 bases outside the gene matches.

This CDR3 is CASSLGQGGRGNTIYF. CDR3 sequence (DNA): TGTGCCAGCAGCTTGGGGCAGGGCGGGCGCGGAAACACCATATATTTT. This chain links TRBV5-4 with TRBJ1-3, with D maybe TRBD1 (5 bases). The CDR3 contains 16 residues. Germline loops: CDR1 SGHNT, CDR2 YYREEE (reference sequence). Trimming stripped 0 bases from V and 4 bases from J, with 14 bases between. The variable domain in full, completed from reference TRBV5-4 and TRBJ1-3, reads ETGVTQSPTHLIKTRGQQVTLRCSSQSGHNTVSWYQQALGQGPQFIFQYYREEENGRGNFPPRFSGLQFPNYSSELNVNALELDDSALYLCASSLGQGGRGNTIYFGEGSWLTVV.

About this clone itself: Just one base apart from a much larger clone, this may be a read error. The sample contains more than one DNA sequence encoding this CDR3. The V call is TRBV28, the J call TRBJ2-3; D perhaps matches TRBD1 (6 bases). V gave up 6 bases and J gave up 1 base, with 8 bases separating them. The germline CDR1 and CDR2 sequences are MDHEN and SYDVKM. The CDR3 is made up of 13 amino acids. CDR3 bases: TGTGCCAGCAGCAGGGGCGGCACAGATACGCAGTATTTT. It yields the protein CASSRGGTDTQYF. Complete variable domain (other parts from reference TRBV28 and TRBJ2-3): DVKVTQSSRYLVKRTGEKVFLECVQDMDHENMFWYRQDPGLGLRLIYFSYDVKMKEKGDIPEGYSVSREKKERFSLILESASTNQTSMYLCASSRGGTDTQYFGPGTRLTVL.

The rearrangement uses TRBV10-3 and TRBJ1-3; the match to TRBD1 covers 7 bases. Trimming took 6 bases from V and 4 from J; bases not matched to a gene: 3. CDR1 ENHRY and CDR2 SYGVKD come from the germline V gene. The length of the CDR3 is 13 residues. In DNA, the CDR3 is TGTGCCATCAGGGGGACAGCAGGAAACACCATATATTTT. Its protein is CAIRGTAGNTIYF.

On this clone itself: Other DNA sequences from this sample encode an identical CDR3 as well. The chain carries TRBV9 and TRBJ1-1; D not resolved. Trimming took 0 bases from V and 4 from J, leaving 7 bases between them. The CDR3 runs 13 residues. Germline assignment: CDR1 SGDLS and CDR2 YYNGEE. CDR3 coding DNA: TGTGCCAGCAGCGTAGTATCCGGCACTGAAGCTTTCTTT. It yields the protein CASSVVSGTEAFF.

The chain combines TRBV9 with TRBJ2-7; D not resolved. Germline V gives CDR1 SGDLS, CDR2 YYNGEE. The CDR3 is 13 residues long. V was shortened by 0 bases and J by 7 bases, with 11 bases between the two germline ends. The CDR3 reads CASSVAPLGEQYF. CDR3 DNA: TGTGCCAGCAGCGTAGCGCCCCTAGGGGAGCAGTACTTC.

The J gene is TRBJ2-1, the V gene TRBV7-9; D is ambiguous. Germline CDR1 SEHNR, CDR2 FQNEAQ (reference sequence). V was shortened by 6 bases and J by 0 bases, with 12 bases between the two germline ends. This CDR3 has 15 amino acids. The CDR3 protein is CASSFRWGSYNEQFF. The CDR3 region has the DNA TGTGCCAGCAGTTTCAGATGGGGCTCCTACAATGAGCAGTTCTTC.

The rearrangement links TRBV6-5 to TRBJ2-5; D is perhaps TRBD1 or TRBD2 (5 bases each). Germline CDR1 MNHEY, CDR2 SVGAGI. Trimming left V 5 bases short and J 5 bases short, with 12 bases between. This CDR3 is built from 13 residues. The DNA for the CDR3 is TGTGCCAGCAGTACGGGGCGGGCGGAGACCCAGTACTTC. Amino acids: CASSTGRAETQYF.